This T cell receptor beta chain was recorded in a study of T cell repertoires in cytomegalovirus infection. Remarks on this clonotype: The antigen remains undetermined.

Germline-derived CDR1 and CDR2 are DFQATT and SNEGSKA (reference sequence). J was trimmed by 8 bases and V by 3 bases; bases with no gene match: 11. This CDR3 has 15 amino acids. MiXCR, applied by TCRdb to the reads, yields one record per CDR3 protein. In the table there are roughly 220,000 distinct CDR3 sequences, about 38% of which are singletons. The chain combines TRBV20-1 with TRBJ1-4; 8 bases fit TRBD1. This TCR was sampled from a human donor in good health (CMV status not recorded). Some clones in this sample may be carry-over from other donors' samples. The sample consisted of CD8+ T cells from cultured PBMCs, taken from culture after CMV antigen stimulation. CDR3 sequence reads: CSASSFDRGGEKLFF. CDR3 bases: TGCAGTGCTAGTTCTTTTGACAGGGGAGGAGAAAAACTGTTTTTT.